This T cell receptor (beta chain) appears in the sequencing data of a study of T-cell memory formation after mild COVID-19. Study-level information: TCR clusters were mostly donor specific.

General study points: Researchers could not confirm that second-wave clones peaking on day 37 targeted SARS-CoV-2. Contracting CD4+ clones were located mainly in CM and EM, and CD8+ clones in EMRA.

This clonotype was seen a handful of times. Its antigen is as yet unknown. CDR3 length: 15 residues. V dropped 4 bases and J dropped 10 bases, with 20 bases sitting between them. Germline lookup yields CDR1 SEHNR and CDR2 FQNEAQ (reference sequence). Barcoded TCR alpha and TCR beta cDNA libraries with UMIs came from 5'RACE using constant-segment primers. TCRdb recomputed calls from the 5' RACE reads with MiXCR, one row per CDR3 protein. The sample yields about 280,000 distinct CDR3 sequences, 8% to 10% seen once. The receptor was derived from a young man who had mild COVID-19 (a few samples of this study predate the infection). Cell type and time point are not known. The sample taken for sequencing was PBMCs or a T cell subset sorted from them (not recorded which). The rearrangement uses TRBV7-9 and TRBJ2-1; possibly TRBD2 for D (7 bases). CDR3 protein: CASSWAWRGLHEQFF. In nucleotides, the CDR3 is TGTGCCAGCAGCTGGGCCTGGCGGGGGCTCCACGAGCAGTTCTTC.